This paragraph reports one T cell receptor beta chain. Antigen unknown. The source of the sample is a study of T cell responses to AZD1222 COVID-19 vaccine. Study results and caveats: Across spike, vaccine-associated CD4 TCRs were found, dominant at 160-218 and 743-854. Reports say nearly half of spike-specific TCRs go after unmutated variant regions. White British donors predominated, females outnumbered males, and clonal diversity was possibly underestimated.

CDR3 size: 13 residues. V gave up 6 bases and J gave up 2 bases, with 10 bases separating them. Germline V gives CDR1 MGHDK, CDR2 SYGVNS. Here immunoSEQ multiplex PCR was the method, and the copy in TCRdb shows in-frame clones only, minus some. The sample yields approximately 150,000 clones, around 90% seen once. Here the sequenced sample was peripheral blood, taken on day 0 of AZD1222 vaccination. The source is an adult in good health. V gene TRBV25-1 combines with J gene TRBJ2-5; a possible D gene is TRBD1 (5 bases). The CDR3: CASRHTGQETQYF. The CDR3 coding sequence is TGTGCCAGCAGACATACAGGTCAAGAGACCCAGTACTTC.